Following are 20 T cell receptor beta chains from one sample sequenced in a study of cytotoxic CD8 clonotypes in ibrutinib-treated CLL. Generated by immunoSEQ multiplex PCR, the TCRdb table keeps only in-frame clones and is missing some. Of more than 150,000 clones listed, approximately 68% are singletons. Sequences were derived from PBMCs, sampled after 24 months of ibrutinib treatment. The receptors were gathered from a human donor with chronic lymphocytic leukemia.

The chain carries TRBV5-1 and TRBJ1-2; D is possibly TRBD1 (5 bases). Looked up from germline, CDR1 is SGHRS and CDR2 is YFSETQ. The CDR3 loop spans 12 amino acids. Trimming pared 2 bases from V and 6 bases from J, leaving 8 bases between. This chain's CDR3 is CASSFAGDGYTF. CDR3 DNA: TGCGCCAGCAGCTTCGCGGGGGATGGCTACACCTTC.

V gene TRBV9 combines with J gene TRBJ2-5; D remains ambiguous. Per germline, CDR1 SGDLS and CDR2 YYNGEE. The germline V and J ends were trimmed by 0 bases and 4 bases, with 7 bases remaining between them. The CDR3 loop spans 13 amino acids. CDR3 coding DNA: TGTGCCAGCAGCGTAGTTGCGGCAGAGACCCAGTACTTC. It yields the protein CASSVVAAETQYF.

The chain links TRBV11-3 to TRBJ2-1, with 7 bases that match TRBD2. Trimming at V came to 7 bases and at J to 9 bases, leaving 12 bases not matched to a gene. CDR3 length equals 14 residues. The germline V gene encodes CDR1 SGHNT and CDR2 YENEEA. The CDR3 DNA reads as TGTGCCAGCACCGAGACTAGCCACCAGGTTGAGCAGTTCTTC. It is translated as CASTETSHQVEQFF.

This chain links TRBV6-5 with TRBJ2-5, with D unresolved. The CDR3 spans 15 residues. Between the trimmed V and J ends, which lost 6 bases and 5 bases, there was a span of 19 bases. Germline V CDR1 and CDR2: MNHEY, SVGAGI. This CDR3 is CASSPVPWVGETQYF. CDR3 DNA sequence: TGTGCCAGCAGCCCCGTGCCCTGGGTCGGGGAGACCCAGTACTTC.

This clone has more than one count but fewer than ten. The CDR3 DNA follows: TGTGCCAGCTCACCTGGGGCCAGTTCCTACAATGAGCAGTTCTTC. This gives the protein CASSPGASSYNEQFF. V and J are TRBV18 and TRBJ2-1, with D maybe TRBD1 (5 bases). Germline assignment: CDR1 KGHSH and CDR2 LQKENI. This CDR3 is 15 amino acids long. With 3 bases removed from V and 1 base from J, the gap between germline ends came to 10 bases.

The chain links TRBV6-5 to TRBJ1-1; D not resolved. V gave up 5 bases and J gave up 4 bases, with 11 bases separating them. Germline V CDR1 and CDR2: MNHEY, SVGAGI. The CDR3 covers 13 residues. CDR3 coding DNA: TGTGCCAGCAGTCCCACCCGTGGCACTGAAGCTTTCTTT. Its translation is CASSPTRGTEAFF.

This clone was detected ten times or more. The chain joins TRBV5-4 to TRBJ1-4; TRBD1 aligns across 9 bases. V gave up 7 bases and J gave up 5 bases; unmatched junction bases: 3. The CDR3 consists of 13 residues. Germline assignment: CDR1 SGHNT and CDR2 YYREEE (reference sequence). CDR3 protein: CASGQGMNEKLFF. CDR3 DNA: TGTGCCAGCGGACAGGGGATGAATGAAAAACTGTTTTTT.

Turning to this clone: This same CDR3 is encoded by further DNA sequences in the sample. The chain employs TRBV5-6 and TRBJ2-5; D gene uncertain. CDR1 SGHDT and CDR2 YYEEEE come from the germline V gene. There are 13 residues in the CDR3. Trimming removed 0 bases at V and 2 bases at J, with 5 bases between. The CDR3 reads CASSLVGQETQYF. CDR3 DNA sequence: TGTGCCAGCAGCTTGGTGGGGCAAGAGACCCAGTACTTC.

The DNA for the CDR3 is TGTGCCAGCAGCTTGGGGTCGCTAGGGGGGGAGGATGAGCAGTTCTTC. It is translated as CASSLGSLGGEDEQFF. The V call is TRBV5-4, the J call TRBJ2-1; D possibly corresponds to TRBD2 (7 bases). The CDR3 extends over 16 amino acids. CDR1 is SGHNT, CDR2 YYREEE, per germline (reference sequence). V lost 0 bases and J lost 8, with 18 bases in between.

The V call is TRBV5-1, the J call TRBJ2-6; no firm D call. The V end was cut by 4 bases, the J end by 4 bases, with 12 bases between. Germline CDR1 reads SGHRS; CDR2 reads YFSETQ. There are 15 residues in the CDR3. The CDR3 coding sequence is TGCGCCAGCAGCGGACCCGTATCCGGGGCCAACGTCCTGACTTTC. Translation gives CASSGPVSGANVLTF.

This rearrangement joins TRBV12-5 to TRBJ1-1; D gene uncertain. CDR3 size: 11 residues. Trimming took off 4 bases at V and 10 bases at J, with 10 bases between the two ends. CDR1 and CDR2 from the germline V gene are LGHNT and FRNRAP. The CDR3 DNA reads as TGTGCTAGTGGTTCCGGAGAAGGAGCTTTCTTT. Translation gives CASGSGEGAFF.

The chain links TRBV5-1 to TRBJ1-2; D unresolved. From germline, CDR1 is SGHRS and CDR2 YFSETQ. With 4 bases removed from V and 4 bases from J, the gap between germline ends came to 14 bases. The CDR3 is made up of 14 amino acids. In nucleotides, the CDR3 is TGCGCCAGCAGCGGGTCTATAGGTGGCTATGGCTACACCTTC. Protein sequence: CASSGSIGGYGYTF.

The chain carries TRBV5-1 and TRBJ2-2; the D gene is possibly TRBD2 (5 bases). The ends were cut back, 0 bases at V and 5 bases at J, with 11 bases in the middle. The CDR3 totals 15 residues. Germline values: CDR1 SGHRS, CDR2 YFSETQ. The CDR3 DNA reads as TGCGCCAGCAGCTTGGTATCGGGATGGACCGGGGAGCTGTTTTTT. Amino acid sequence: CASSLVSGWTGELFF.

The genes are TRBV6-6 and TRBJ1-1; perhaps TRBD1 as D (5 bases). Trimming stripped 0 bases from V and 5 bases from J, with 10 bases between. Germline values: CDR1 MNHNY, CDR2 SVGAGI (reference sequence). This CDR3 comprises 14 residues. CDR3 in amino acids: CASSYSMGGTEAFF. CDR3 coding DNA: TGTGCCAGCAGTTACTCGATGGGGGGGACTGAAGCTTTCTTT.

The J gene is TRBJ2-2, the V gene TRBV5-4; D gene unclear. Germline loops: CDR1 SGHNT, CDR2 YYREEE (reference sequence). The CDR3 extends over 12 amino acids. V lost 3 bases to trimming and J lost 8 bases, with 8 bases between them. The DNA for the CDR3 is TGTGCCAGCAGCTATCCCCCGGGGGAGCTGTTTTTT. Its protein product is CASSYPPGELFF.

CDR3 loop: CSVESGRNTEAFF. CDR3 DNA: TGCAGCGTTGAGTCAGGGAGGAACACTGAAGCTTTCTTT. This chain uses TRBV29-1 with TRBJ1-1, with D possibly TRBD1 on 5 matching bases. V was clipped by 3 bases and J by 1 base, with 9 bases between them. Germline CDR1 and CDR2: SQVTM and ANQGSEA. The CDR3 is 13 residues long.

J is TRBJ2-1 and V is TRBV5-1, with 14 bases fitting TRBD2. The ends lost 3 bases at V and 9 bases at J; junction bases unmatched: 5. Germline CDR1 reads SGHRS; CDR2 reads YFSETQ. CDR3 length equals 15 residues. The CDR3 sequence is CASSSGTSGSSEQFF. In DNA form, the CDR3 reads TGCGCCAGCAGCTCCGGGACTAGCGGGAGTAGTGAGCAGTTCTTC.

The V gene is TRBV11-2, the J gene TRBJ1-5; the match to TRBD1 covers 10 bases. This CDR3 has 15 residues. The germline gives CDR1 SGHAT, CDR2 FQNNGV. The V gene end was trimmed by 1 base and the J gene end by 5 bases; junction bases not matched to a gene: 2. The CDR3 protein is CASSLGQGAYQPQHF. The DNA for the CDR3 is TGTGCCAGCAGCTTAGGACAGGGGGCCTATCAGCCCCAGCATTTT.

The rearrangement uses TRBV27 and TRBJ2-7; TRBD1 matches at 7 bases. From germline, CDR1 is MNHEY and CDR2 SMNVEV (reference sequence). The ends lost 5 bases at V and 3 bases at J; junction bases unmatched: 10. The length of the CDR3 is 15 residues. CDR3 bases: TGTGCCAGCAGTGAATCCGGGACAGCGGACTACGAGCAGTACTTC. As protein: CASSESGTADYEQYF.

The rearrangement links TRBV6-6 to TRBJ2-7, with 10 nucleotides matching TRBD2. This CDR3 is 15 amino acids long. The germline V gene encodes CDR1 MNHNY and CDR2 SVGAGI (reference sequence). V gave up 6 bases and J gave up 2 bases; unmatched junction bases: 7. The CDR3 spells CASSLGLAGAYEQYF. CDR3 in DNA: TGTGCCAGCAGCCTGGGCCTAGCGGGGGCCTACGAGCAGTACTTC.